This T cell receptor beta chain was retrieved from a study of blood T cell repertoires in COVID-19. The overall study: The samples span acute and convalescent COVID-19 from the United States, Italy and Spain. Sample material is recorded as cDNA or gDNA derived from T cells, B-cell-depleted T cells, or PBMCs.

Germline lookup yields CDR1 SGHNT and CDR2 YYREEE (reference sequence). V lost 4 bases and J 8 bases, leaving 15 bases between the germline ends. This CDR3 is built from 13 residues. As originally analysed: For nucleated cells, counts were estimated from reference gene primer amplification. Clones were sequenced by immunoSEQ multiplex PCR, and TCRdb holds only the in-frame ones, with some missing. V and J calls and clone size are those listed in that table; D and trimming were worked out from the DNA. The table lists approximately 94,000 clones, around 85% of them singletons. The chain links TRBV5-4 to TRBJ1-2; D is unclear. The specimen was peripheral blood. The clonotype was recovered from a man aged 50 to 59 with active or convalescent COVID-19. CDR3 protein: CASSQTGFEGYTF. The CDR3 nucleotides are TGTGCCAGCAGCCAAACGGGGTTTGAAGGCTACACCTTC.